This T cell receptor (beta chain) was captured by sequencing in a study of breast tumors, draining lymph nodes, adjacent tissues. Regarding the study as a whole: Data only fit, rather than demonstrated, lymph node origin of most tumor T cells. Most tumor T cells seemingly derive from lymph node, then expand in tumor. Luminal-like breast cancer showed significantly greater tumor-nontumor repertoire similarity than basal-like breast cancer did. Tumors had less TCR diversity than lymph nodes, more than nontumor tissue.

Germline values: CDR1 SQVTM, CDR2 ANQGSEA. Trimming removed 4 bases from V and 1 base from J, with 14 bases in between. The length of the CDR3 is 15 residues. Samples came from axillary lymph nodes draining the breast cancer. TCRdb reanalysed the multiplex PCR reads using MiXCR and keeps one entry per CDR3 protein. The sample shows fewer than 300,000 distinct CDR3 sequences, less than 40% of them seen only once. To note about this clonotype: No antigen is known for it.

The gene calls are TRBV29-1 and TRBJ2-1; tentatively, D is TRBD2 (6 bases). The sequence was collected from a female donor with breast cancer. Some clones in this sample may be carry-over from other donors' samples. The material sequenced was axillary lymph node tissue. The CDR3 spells CSVATGALSYNEQFF. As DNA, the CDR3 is TGCAGCGTTGCGACGGGAGCGCTGTCCTACAATGAGCAGTTCTTC.